The rows below give T cell receptor beta chains drawn from one sample of a study of Tregs in tolerant kidney transplant recipients. The table came from immunoSEQ multiplex PCR; TCRdb's copy has only in-frame clones and leaves some out. In the table there are 74,000 or so clones, more than 85% of which are singletons. The material was CD4+ T cells from blood (PBMCs), obtained 24 months after the transplant. The receptors here all came from a human patient who received a combined kidney and bone marrow transplant. Some T cells may arise from the graft donor. Each CDR3 is given with its conserved first and last residue. Fields, in order: J gene, clone size, D gene, V gene, CDR3 DNA, CDR3 protein. The D gene is left open where the match is weak. Rows give clone size only sometimes, using once, few, many, or a class for an expanded clone.

TRBJ2-5 NA TRBD2 TRBV10-1 TGCGCCAGCAGGTCGGCTAGCGGATACCAAGAGACCCAGTACTTC CASRSASGYQETQYF
TRBJ2-1 NA TRBD2 TRBV12-5 TGTGCTAGTGGTTTGGTTCGTTTATTCCTAGCGGGAGAGTCGTACTACAATGAGCAGTTCTTC CASGLVRLFLAGESYYNEQFF
TRBJ1-5 NA NA TRBV2 TGTGCCAGCGGGGCAGGGGCCAATCAGCCCCAGCATTTT CASGAGANQPQHF
TRBJ1-2 NA NA TRBV2 TGTGCCAGCAGTCGACAGAACCACTATGGCTACACCTTC CASSRQNHYGYTF
TRBJ2-3 NA NA TRBV4-1 TGCGCCAGCAGCCAAGACGGTGTAGATACGCAGTATTTT CASSQDGVDTQYF
TRBJ2-7 once TRBD2 TRBV5-1 TGCGCCAGCAAACCTAGCGGGAATTCCTACGAGCAGTACTTC CASKPSGNSYEQYF
TRBJ2-7 NA TRBD1 TRBV6-5 TGTGCCAGCAGTTACTCGAGCCAGGGGGCTTTCGAGCAGTACTTC CASSYSSQGAFEQYF
TRBJ2-3 NA TRBD2 TRBV7-2 TGTGCCAGCAGCTTAGTGACTAGCGGAACAGATACGCAGTATTTT CASSLVTSGTDTQYF
TRBJ2-6 NA NA TRBV5-1 TGCGCCAGCAGCCAATCAACGGGACAAAACTCTGGGGCCAACGTCCTGACTTTC CASSQSTGQNSGANVLTF
TRBJ2-1 once TRBD1 TRBV7-2 TGTGCCAGCAGCACCTCCGGGACAGATTTTTACAATGAGCAGTTCTTC CASSTSGTDFYNEQFF
TRBJ2-2 NA TRBD1 TRBV5-1 TGCGCCAGCAGCAGAACAGGGGTTGGGACCGGGGAGCTGTTTTTT CASSRTGVGTGELFF
TRBJ2-5 NA NA TRBV5-1 TGCGCCAGCAGCCCAGGGGGGAAAACAGAGACCCAGTACTTC CASSPGGKTETQYF
TRBJ2-3 NA NA TRBV15 TGTGCCACCAGCAGAGGAGGGTCCACCGGCACAGATACGCAGTATTTT CATSRGGSTGTDTQYF
TRBJ2-5 NA NA TRBV6-1 TGTGCCAGCATCAGGACACAAGAAGAGACCCAGTACTTC CASIRTQEETQYF
TRBJ2-7 NA TRBD1 TRBV2 TGTGCCAGCAGTGCGGACAGGGGTTCCGAGCAGTACTTC CASSADRGSEQYF
TRBJ2-3 NA TRBD2 TRBV19 TGTGCCAGTAAGAGCGGGAGCGCAGATACGCAGTATTTT CASKSGSADTQYF
TRBJ1-3 NA NA TRBV29-1 TGCAGCGTTGTGACAGCCGCGACCCGAGGTAGAAACACCATATATTTT CSVVTAATRGRNTIYF
TRBJ2-3 NA TRBD2 TRBV10-3 TGTGCCACCTTGGGGACTAGCGGTACACGGCCAGATACGCAGTATTTT CATLGTSGTRPDTQYF
TRBJ1-2 NA NA TRBV7-2 TGTGCCAGCAGCTTAGACGGGTTAAGAGGCTACACCTTC CASSLDGLRGYTF
TRBJ2-2 NA TRBD2 TRBV7-7 TGTGCCAGCAGCTTACGGGAGGGCACCGGGGAGCTGTTTTTT CASSLREGTGELFF
TRBJ1-5 NA TRBD1 TRBV6-6 TGTGCCAGCACCCACGACAGGGGGCTGGGCAATCAGCCCCAGCATTTT CASTHDRGLGNQPQHF
TRBJ1-3 NA NA TRBV4-3 TGCGCCAGCAGCCAAGTTAACTCTGGAAACACCATATATTTT CASSQVNSGNTIYF
TRBJ2-3 NA NA TRBV7-8 TGTGCCAGCAGCTCCCCGCCGGGGGTCGCAGATACGCAGTATTTT CASSSPPGVADTQYF
TRBJ2-3 NA TRBD2 TRBV5-1 TGCGCCAGCAGCTTGCGCGGGAGTATGGCAGATACGCAGTATTTT CASSLRGSMADTQYF
TRBJ2-3 NA TRBD2 TRBV10-3 TGTGCCATCCAAGGCGGGAGGGCGTACACAGATACGCAGTATTTT CAIQGGRAYTDTQYF
TRBJ2-7 NA NA TRBV5-1 TGCGCCAGCAGCTTGGTGGGGACTTTCTCCTACGAGCAGTACTTC CASSLVGTFSYEQYF
TRBJ2-3 once NA TRBV18 TGTGCCAGCTCACCTTACTCCCTAGTCACAGATACGCAGTATTTT CASSPYSLVTDTQYF
TRBJ2-3 NA TRBD1 TRBV23-1 TGCGCCAGCAGTCATAGACAGGGTTTGGGCACAGATACGCAGTATTTT CASSHRQGLGTDTQYF
TRBJ2-3 NA NA TRBV28 TGTGCCAGCAGGCGCGGTAGCACAGATACGCAGTATTTT CASRRGSTDTQYF
TRBJ2-2 NA TRBD2 TRBV7-8 TGTGCCAGCAGCTTTCTGCTCGCGGGGGGGCGTTATTACGGGGAGCTGTTTTTT CASSFLLAGGRYYGELFF
TRBJ2-7 NA NA TRBV7-8 TGTGCCAGCAGCTTAACCGCAGTGGGAGGCCACTACGAGCAGTACTTC CASSLTAVGGHYEQYF
TRBJ1-5 NA NA TRBV2 TGTGCCAGCAGTGAGTGGCAGTCAGTTCAGCCCCAGCATTTT CASSEWQSVQPQHF
TRBJ2-7 NA NA TRBV29-1 TGCAGCGTCGCTTGGAGGGGCGAGCAGTACTTC CSVAWRGEQYF
TRBJ2-1 NA TRBD2 TRBV6-5 TGTGCCAGCAGTTACGGGCGGGGGGGTTGGAATGAGCAGTTCTTC CASSYGRGGWNEQFF
TRBJ2-4 once TRBD1 TRBV6-5 TGTGCCAGCAGTTACGCTGGACAGGGGGTCATTCAGTACTTC CASSYAGQGVIQYF
TRBJ2-3 NA NA TRBV7-2 TGTGCCAGCAGCCGAAGGGACTTACGGAGGACAGATACGCAGTATTTT CASSRRDLRRTDTQYF
TRBJ1-3 NA NA TRBV4-1 TGCGCCAGCAGCCAAGGCCCGTTCCGGGGCTCTGGAAACACCATATATTTT CASSQGPFRGSGNTIYF
TRBJ1-5 NA TRBD1 TRBV7-9 TGTGCCAGCAGCGCGACAGGGCTCGGGCCCAATCAGCCCCAGCATTTT CASSATGLGPNQPQHF
TRBJ1-1 NA NA TRBV29-1 TGCAGCGTTAGACTGGACACGGCCAAGGCTGAAGCTTTCTTT CSVRLDTAKAEAFF
TRBJ1-6 NA TRBD1 TRBV28 TGTGCCAGCAGTTTGAGGGGGCTAGTAAGTTCACCCCTCCACTTT CASSLRGLVSSPLHF
TRBJ2-7 NA TRBD2 TRBV7-8 TGTGCCAGCAGGCCGAGGCTAGCGGGCCCCGTGCTCAGACCACTATACGAGCAGTACTTC CASRPRLAGPVLRPLYEQYF
TRBJ1-5 NA NA TRBV5-1 TGCGCCAGCAGCTTGGGGCAGAATAGCAATCAGCCCCAGCATTTT CASSLGQNSNQPQHF
TRBJ2-1 NA NA TRBV29-1 TGCAGCGCTCACGCACCCAGCTCCTACAATGAGCAGTTCTTC CSAHAPSSYNEQFF
TRBJ2-2 NA NA TRBV6-1 TGTGCCAGCAGCCTTTACCAGGGGAACACCGGGGAGCTGTTTTTT CASSLYQGNTGELFF
TRBJ1-6 NA NA TRBV7-3 TGTGCCAGCTCCCGGGAGAGTAATTCACCCCTCCACTTT CASSRESNSPLHF
TRBJ1-1 NA NA TRBV7-2 TGTGCCAGCAGCTTAGTAGATAACACTGAAGCTTTCTTT CASSLVDNTEAFF
TRBJ1-4 NA NA TRBV9 TGTGCCGGAGGACTTTTGGCAGGGGTTTGGAAAAAACTGTTTTTT CAGGLLAGVWKKLFF
TRBJ2-7 NA TRBD2 TRBV7-8 TGTGCCAGCAGCTTAGGGATCACTAGCGGAGCCTCCTACGAGCAGTACTTC CASSLGITSGASYEQYF
TRBJ1-2 NA NA TRBV28 TGTGCCAGCAGCCGGTTGGAAGGGGGGGTGGGTGGCTACACCTTC CASSRLEGGVGGYTF
TRBJ1-5 NA NA TRBV19 TGTGCCAGTAGTACCGGGTTTCCTGCGAGACGCAATCAGCCCCAGCATTTT CASSTGFPARRNQPQHF
TRBJ2-3 NA NA TRBV7-9 TGTGCCAGCAGCAACGCAAGCTCGTATCCCCCGAGAGATACGCAGTATTTT CASSNASSYPPRDTQYF
TRBJ2-1 NA TRBD2 TRBV10-3 TGTGCCATCAGTAGCGGGATGGAAAAGTTCTTC CAISSGMEKFF